This T cell receptor beta chain is drawn from a study of control samples from healthy donors and cancer patients. Sequencing used immunoSEQ multiplex PCR; TCRdb keeps in-frame clones, though not all of them. This sample has some 100,000 clones, with around 80% found just once. Looked up from germline, CDR1 is SNHLY and CDR2 is FYNNEI. CDR3 length: 14 residues. Trimming took off 8 bases at V and 10 bases at J, with 21 bases between the two ends. This chain connects TRBV2 to TRBJ2-4, with D perhaps TRBD1 (6 bases). The receptor's source is a woman younger than 45 in good health. Material: blood. The CDR3 reads CASWPTRTGLIQYF. Written as DNA, the CDR3 is TGTGCCAGCTGGCCTACTCGTACAGGGTTAATTCAGTACTTC.